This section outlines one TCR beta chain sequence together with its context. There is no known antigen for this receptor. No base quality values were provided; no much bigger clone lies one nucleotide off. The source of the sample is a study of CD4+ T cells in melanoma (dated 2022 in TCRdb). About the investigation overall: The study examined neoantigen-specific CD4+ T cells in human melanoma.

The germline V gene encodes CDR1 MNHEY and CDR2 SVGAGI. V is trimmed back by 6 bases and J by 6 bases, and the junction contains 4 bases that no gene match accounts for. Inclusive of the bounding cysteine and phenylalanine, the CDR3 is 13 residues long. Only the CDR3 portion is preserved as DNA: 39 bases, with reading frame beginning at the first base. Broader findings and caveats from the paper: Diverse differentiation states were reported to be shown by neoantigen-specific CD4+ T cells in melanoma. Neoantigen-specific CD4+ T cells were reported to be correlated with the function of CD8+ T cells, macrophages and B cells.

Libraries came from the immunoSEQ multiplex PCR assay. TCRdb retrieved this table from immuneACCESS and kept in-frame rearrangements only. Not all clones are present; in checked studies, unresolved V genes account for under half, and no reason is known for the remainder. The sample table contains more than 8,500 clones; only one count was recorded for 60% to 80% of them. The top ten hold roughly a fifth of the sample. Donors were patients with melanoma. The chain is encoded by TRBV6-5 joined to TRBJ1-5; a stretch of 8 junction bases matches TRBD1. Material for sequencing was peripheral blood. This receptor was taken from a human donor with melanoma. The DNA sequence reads TGTGCCAGCAGCACAACAGGGGGTCAGCCCCAGCATTTT. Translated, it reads CASSTTGGQPQHF.